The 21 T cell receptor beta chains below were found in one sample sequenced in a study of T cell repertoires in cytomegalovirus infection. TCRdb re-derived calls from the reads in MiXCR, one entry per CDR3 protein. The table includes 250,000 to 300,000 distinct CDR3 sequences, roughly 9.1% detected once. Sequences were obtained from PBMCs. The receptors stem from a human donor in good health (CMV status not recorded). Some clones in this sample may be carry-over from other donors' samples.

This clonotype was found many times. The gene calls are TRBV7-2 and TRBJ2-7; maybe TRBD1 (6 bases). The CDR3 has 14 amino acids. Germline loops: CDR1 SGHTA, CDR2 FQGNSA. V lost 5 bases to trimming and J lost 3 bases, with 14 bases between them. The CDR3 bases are TGTGCCAGCAGCCCTGACAGGTGGGACTACGAGCAGTACTTC. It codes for CASSPDRWDYEQYF. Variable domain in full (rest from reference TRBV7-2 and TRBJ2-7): GAGVSQSPSNKVTEKGKDVELRCDPISGHTALYWYRQSLGQGLEFLIYFQGNSAPDKSGLPSDRFSAERTGGSVSTLTIQRTQQEDSAVYLCASSPDRWDYEQYFGPGTRLTVT.

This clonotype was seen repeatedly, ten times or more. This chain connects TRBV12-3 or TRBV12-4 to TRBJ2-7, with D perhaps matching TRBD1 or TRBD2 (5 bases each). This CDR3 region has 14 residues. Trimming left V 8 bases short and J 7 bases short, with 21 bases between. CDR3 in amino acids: CASQNRDPPGEQYF. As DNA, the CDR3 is TGTGCCAGCCAGAATAGGGACCCCCCGGGGGAGCAGTACTTC.

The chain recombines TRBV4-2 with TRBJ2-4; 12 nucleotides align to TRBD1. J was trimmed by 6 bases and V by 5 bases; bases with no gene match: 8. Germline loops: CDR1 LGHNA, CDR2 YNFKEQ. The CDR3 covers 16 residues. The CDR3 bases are TGTGCCAGCAGCGAACTGGGACAGGGGGCTGGAAACATTCAGTACTTC. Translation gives CASSELGQGAGNIQYF.

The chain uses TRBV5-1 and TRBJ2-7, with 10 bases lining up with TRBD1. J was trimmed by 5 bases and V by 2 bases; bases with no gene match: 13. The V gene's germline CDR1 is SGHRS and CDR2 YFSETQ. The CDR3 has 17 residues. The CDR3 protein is CASSLERQGALVNEQYF. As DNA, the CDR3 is TGCGCCAGCAGCTTAGAACGACAGGGGGCCCTGGTGAACGAGCAGTACTTC.

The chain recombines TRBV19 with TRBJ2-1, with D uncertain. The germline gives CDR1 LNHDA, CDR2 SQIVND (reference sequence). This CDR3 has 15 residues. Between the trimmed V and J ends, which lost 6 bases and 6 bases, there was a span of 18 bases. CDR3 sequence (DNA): TGTGCCAGTAGGGTTAGGGAACGGCAAGCCAATGAGCAGTTCTTC. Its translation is CASRVRERQANEQFF. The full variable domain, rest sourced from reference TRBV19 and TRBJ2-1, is DGGITQSPKYLFRKEGQNVTLSCEQNLNHDAMYWYRQDPGQGLRLIYYSQIVNDFQKGDIAEGYSVSREKKESFPLTVTSAQKNPTAFYLCASRVRERQANEQFFGPGTRLTVL.

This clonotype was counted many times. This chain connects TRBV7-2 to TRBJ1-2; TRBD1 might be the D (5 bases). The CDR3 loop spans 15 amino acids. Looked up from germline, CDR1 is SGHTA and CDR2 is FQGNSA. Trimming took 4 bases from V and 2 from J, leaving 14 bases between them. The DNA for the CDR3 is TGTGCCAGCAGCTGGGGCTCGGGGTCAAACTATGGCTACACCTTC. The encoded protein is CASSWGSGSNYGYTF.

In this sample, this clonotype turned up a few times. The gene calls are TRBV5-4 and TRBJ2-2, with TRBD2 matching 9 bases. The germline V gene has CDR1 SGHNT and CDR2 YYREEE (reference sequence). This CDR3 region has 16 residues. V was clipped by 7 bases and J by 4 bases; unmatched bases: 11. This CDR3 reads CASGSGLARGTGELFF. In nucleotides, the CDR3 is TGTGCCAGCGGTTCCGGACTAGCGCGCGGCACCGGGGAGCTGTTTTTT.

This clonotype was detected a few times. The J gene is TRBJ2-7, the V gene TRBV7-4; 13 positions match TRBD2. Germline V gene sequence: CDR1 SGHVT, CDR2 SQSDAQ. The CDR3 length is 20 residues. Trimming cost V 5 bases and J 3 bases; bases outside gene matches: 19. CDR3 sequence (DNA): TGTGCCAGCAGCCTATCCAGGGATCTACTAGCGGGAGGGCTGGACTACGAGCAGTACTTC. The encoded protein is CASSLSRDLLAGGLDYEQYF. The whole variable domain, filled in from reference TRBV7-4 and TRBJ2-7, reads GAGVSQSPRYKVAKRGRDVALRCDSISGHVTLYWYRQTLGQGSEVLTYSQSDAQRDKSGRPSGRFSAERPERSVSTLKIQRTEQGDSAVYLCASSLSRDLLAGGLDYEQYFGPGTRLTVT.

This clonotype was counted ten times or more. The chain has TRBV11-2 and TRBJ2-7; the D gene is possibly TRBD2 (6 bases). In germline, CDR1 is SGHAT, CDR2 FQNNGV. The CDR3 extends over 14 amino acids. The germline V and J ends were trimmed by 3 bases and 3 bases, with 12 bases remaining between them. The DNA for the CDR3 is TGTGCCAGCAGCTTGGTGGGGGGAGGCTACGAGCAGTACTTC. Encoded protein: CASSLVGGGYEQYF.

The DNA for the CDR3 is TGTGCCAGCTCATCTATCCGTTTAGCTTTCTTT. Its translation: CASSSIRLAFF. The chain has TRBV12-3 or TRBV12-4 and TRBJ1-1; D remains ambiguous. The CDR3 consists of 11 residues. V was trimmed by 8 bases and J by 10 bases, leaving 14 bases between them.

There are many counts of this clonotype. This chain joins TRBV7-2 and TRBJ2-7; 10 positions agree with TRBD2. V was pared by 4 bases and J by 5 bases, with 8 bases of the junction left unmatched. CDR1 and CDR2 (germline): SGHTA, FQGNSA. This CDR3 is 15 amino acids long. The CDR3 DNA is TGTGCCAGCAGCTCAATCCAAGCGGGGGGGGACGAGCAGTACTTC. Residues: CASSSIQAGGDEQYF.

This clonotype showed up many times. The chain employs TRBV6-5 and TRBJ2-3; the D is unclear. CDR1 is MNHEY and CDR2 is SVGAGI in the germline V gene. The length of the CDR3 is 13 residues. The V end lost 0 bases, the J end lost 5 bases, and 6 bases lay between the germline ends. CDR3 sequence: CASSYSKGDTQYF. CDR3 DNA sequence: TGTGCCAGCAGTTACTCGAAGGGAGATACGCAGTATTTT.

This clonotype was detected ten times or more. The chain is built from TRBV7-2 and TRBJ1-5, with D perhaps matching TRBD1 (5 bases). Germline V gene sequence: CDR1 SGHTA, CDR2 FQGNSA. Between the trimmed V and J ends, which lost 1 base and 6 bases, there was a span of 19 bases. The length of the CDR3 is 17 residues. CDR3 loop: CASSLERRGIGGQPQHF. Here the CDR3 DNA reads TGTGCCAGCAGCTTAGAACGTCGGGGGATCGGAGGTCAGCCCCAGCATTTT.

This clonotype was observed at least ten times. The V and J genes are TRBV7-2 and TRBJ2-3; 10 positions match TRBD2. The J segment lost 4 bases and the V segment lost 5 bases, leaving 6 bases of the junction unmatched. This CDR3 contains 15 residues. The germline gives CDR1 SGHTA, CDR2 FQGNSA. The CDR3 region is CASSVLAGTADTQYF. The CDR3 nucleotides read TGTGCCAGCAGCGTACTAGCGGGGACTGCAGATACGCAGTATTTT. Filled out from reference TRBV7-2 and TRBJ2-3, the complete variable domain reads GAGVSQSPSNKVTEKGKDVELRCDPISGHTALYWYRQSLGQGLEFLIYFQGNSAPDKSGLPSDRFSAERTGGSVSTLTIQRTQQEDSAVYLCASSVLAGTADTQYFGPGTRLTVL.

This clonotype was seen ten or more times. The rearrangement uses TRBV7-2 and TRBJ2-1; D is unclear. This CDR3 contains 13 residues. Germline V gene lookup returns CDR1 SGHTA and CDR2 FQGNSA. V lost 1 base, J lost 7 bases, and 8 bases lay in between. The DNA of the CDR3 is TGTGCCAGCAGCTTAGGGGGAAGGAATGAGCAGTTCTTC. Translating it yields CASSLGGRNEQFF.

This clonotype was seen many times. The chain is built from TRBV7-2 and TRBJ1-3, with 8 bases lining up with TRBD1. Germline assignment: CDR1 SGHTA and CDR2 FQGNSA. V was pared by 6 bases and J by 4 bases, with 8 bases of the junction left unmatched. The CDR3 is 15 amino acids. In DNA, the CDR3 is TGTGCCAGCAGACAGGACAGGGCTTCGGGAAACACCATATATTTT. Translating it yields CASRQDRASGNTIYF.

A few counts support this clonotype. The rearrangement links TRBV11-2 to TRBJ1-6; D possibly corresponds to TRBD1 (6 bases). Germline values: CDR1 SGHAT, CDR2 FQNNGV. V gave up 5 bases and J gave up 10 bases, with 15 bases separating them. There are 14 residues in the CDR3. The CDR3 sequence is CASSGGGGGSPLHF. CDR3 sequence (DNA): TGTGCCAGCAGCGGAGGGGGGGGTGGATCACCCCTCCACTTT.

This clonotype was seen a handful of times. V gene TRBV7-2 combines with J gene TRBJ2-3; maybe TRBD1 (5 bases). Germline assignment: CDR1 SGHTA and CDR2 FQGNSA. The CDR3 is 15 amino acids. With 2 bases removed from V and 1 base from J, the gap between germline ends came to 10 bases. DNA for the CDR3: TGTGCCAGCAGCTTACAAACAGGAGGCACAGATACGCAGTATTTT. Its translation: CASSLQTGGTDTQYF.

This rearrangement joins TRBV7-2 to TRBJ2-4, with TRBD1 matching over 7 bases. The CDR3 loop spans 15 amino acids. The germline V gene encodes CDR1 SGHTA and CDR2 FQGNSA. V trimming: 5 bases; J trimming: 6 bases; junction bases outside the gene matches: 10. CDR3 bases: TGTGCCAGCAGCAAGTCGGGACAGACAAGAAACATTCAGTACTTC. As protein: CASSKSGQTRNIQYF.

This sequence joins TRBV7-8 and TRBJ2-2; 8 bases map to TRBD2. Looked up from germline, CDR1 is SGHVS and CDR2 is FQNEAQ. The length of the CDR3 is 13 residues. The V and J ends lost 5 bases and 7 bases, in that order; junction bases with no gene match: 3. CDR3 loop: CASSNAGGGELFF. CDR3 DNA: TGTGCCAGCAGCAATGCGGGAGGCGGGGAGCTGTTTTTT.

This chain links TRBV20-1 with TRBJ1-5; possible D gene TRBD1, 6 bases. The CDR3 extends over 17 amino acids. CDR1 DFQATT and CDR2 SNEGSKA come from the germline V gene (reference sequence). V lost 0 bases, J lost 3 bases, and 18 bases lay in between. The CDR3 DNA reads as TGCAGTGCTAGAGACCCTCGGACAGCTGGCGACAATCAGCCCCAGCATTTT. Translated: CSARDPRTAGDNQPQHF.